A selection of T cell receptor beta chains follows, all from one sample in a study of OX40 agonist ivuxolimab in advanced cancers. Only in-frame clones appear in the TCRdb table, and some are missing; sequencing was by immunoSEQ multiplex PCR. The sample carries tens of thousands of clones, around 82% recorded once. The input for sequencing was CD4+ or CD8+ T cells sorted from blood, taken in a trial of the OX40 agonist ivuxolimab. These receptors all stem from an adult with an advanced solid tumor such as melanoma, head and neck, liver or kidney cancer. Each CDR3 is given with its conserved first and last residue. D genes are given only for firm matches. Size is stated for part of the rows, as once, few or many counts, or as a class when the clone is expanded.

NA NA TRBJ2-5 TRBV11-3 CASSSDTGETQYF TGTGCCAGCAGCTCGGACACCGGGGAGACCCAGTACTTC
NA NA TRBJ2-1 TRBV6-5 CASSPRRSNEQFF TGTGCCAGCAGTCCCCGGAGATCAAATGAGCAGTTCTTC
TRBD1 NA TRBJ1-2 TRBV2 CASHDRVGGYTF TGTGCCAGCCATGACAGGGTAGGCGGCTACACCTTC
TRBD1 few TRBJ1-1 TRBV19 CASSHPTGTGYTEAFF TGTGCCAGTAGTCACCCTACCGGGACAGGGTACACTGAAGCTTTCTTT
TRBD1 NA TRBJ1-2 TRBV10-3 CAISETGDYGYTF TGTGCCATCAGTGAAACAGGGGACTATGGCTACACCTTC
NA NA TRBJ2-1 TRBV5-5 CASSLLSRGPRFVF TGTGCCAGCAGCTTACTTTCCAGAGGGCCCCGCTTCGTCTTC
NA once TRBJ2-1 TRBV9 CASSSRSSSMSNEQFF TGTGCCAGCAGCTCGAGGTCCTCATCGATGTCAAATGAGCAGTTCTTC
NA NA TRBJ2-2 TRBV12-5 CASGKELNTGELFF TGTGCTAGTGGTAAGGAACTCAACACCGGGGAGCTGTTTTTT
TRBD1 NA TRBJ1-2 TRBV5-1 CASSLASAGTGASGYTF TGCGCCAGCAGCTTGGCCAGCGCCGGGACAGGGGCAAGCGGCTACACCTTC
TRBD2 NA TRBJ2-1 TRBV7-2 CASSAGTSGPVKFF TGTGCCAGCAGCGCTGGGACTAGCGGCCCCGTTAAGTTCTTC
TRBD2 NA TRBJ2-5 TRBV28 CASKTGGKETQYF TGTGCCAGCAAGACGGGAGGGAAGGAGACCCAGTACTTC
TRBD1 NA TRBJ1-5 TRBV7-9 CASRGTGDGPQHF TGTGCCAGCAGGGGGACAGGGGACGGGCCCCAGCATTTT
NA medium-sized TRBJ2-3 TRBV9 CASSPTGYAADTQYF TGTGCCAGCAGCCCAACAGGGTACGCGGCAGATACGCAGTATTTT
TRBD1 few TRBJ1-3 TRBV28 CASTLHSPQGGNTIYF TGTGCCAGCACTCTCCACAGCCCACAGGGGGGAAACACCATATATTTT
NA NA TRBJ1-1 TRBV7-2 CASSVQQGRNTEAFF TGTGCCAGCAGCGTGCAACAGGGACGGAACACTGAAGCTTTCTTT
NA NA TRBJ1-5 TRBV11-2 CASSPGQNSNQPQHF TGTGCCAGCAGCCCTGGACAGAATAGCAATCAGCCCCAGCATTTT
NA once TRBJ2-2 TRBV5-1 CASSLGTEPTGELFF TGCGCCAGCAGCTTGGGGACAGAGCCCACCGGGGAGCTGTTTTTT
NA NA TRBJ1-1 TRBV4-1 CASSQDPQSYHTEAFF TGCGCCAGCAGCCAAGATCCCCAATCCTATCACACTGAAGCTTTCTTT
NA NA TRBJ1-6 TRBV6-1 CASSAQNSPLHF TGTGCCAGCAGTGCCCAGAATTCACCCCTCCACTTT
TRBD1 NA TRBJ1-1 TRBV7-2 CASSKTGLDTEAFF TGTGCCAGCAGCAAGACAGGGTTGGACACTGAAGCTTTCTTT
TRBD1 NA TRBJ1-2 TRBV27 CASSFTRGLDYGYTF TGTGCCAGCAGTTTCACCAGGGGGCTAGACTATGGCTACACCTTC
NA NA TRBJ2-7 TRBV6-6 CASSYSNRDSYEQYF TGTGCCAGCAGTTACTCGAACAGGGACTCCTACGAGCAGTACTTC
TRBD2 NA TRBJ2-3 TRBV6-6 CASAPSGGGGDTQYF TGTGCCAGCGCCCCTAGCGGGGGGGGAGGGGATACGCAGTATTTT
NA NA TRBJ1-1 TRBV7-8 CASSLQLGNTEAFF TGTGCCAGCAGCTTACAGCTTGGGAACACTGAAGCTTTCTTT
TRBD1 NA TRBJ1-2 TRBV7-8 CASSLAWGQGRIYYGYTF TGTGCCAGCAGCTTAGCGTGGGGACAGGGGAGGATCTACTATGGCTACACCTTC
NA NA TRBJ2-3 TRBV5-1 CASSLDSGYSTDTQYF TGCGCCAGCAGCTTGGACAGCGGCTATAGCACAGATACGCAGTATTTT
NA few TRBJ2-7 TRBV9 CASSFLADGDHEQYF TGTGCCAGCAGCTTCCTCGCGGACGGCGACCACGAGCAGTACTTC
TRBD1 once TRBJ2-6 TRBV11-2 CASSLDHLTGLAGANVLTF TGTGCCAGCAGCTTAGACCACTTGACAGGGTTGGCTGGGGCCAACGTCCTGACTTTC
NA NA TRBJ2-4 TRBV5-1 CASSPQIAKNIQYF TGCGCCAGCAGCCCCCAGATAGCCAAAAACATTCAGTACTTC
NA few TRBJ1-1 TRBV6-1 CASSEQGQVGTEAFF TGTGCCAGCAGTGAACAGGGGCAAGTGGGCACTGAAGCTTTCTTT
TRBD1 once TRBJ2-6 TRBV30 CAWSAAQGISGANVLTF TGTGCCTGGAGTGCGGCACAGGGGATCTCTGGGGCCAACGTCCTGACTTTC
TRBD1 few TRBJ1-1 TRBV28 CAADRGLGNTEAFF TGTGCCGCAGACAGGGGGCTCGGGAACACTGAAGCTTTCTTT
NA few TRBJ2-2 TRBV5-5 CASSFPQGTNTGELFF TGTGCCAGCAGCTTTCCCCAGGGGACGAACACCGGGGAGCTGTTTTTT
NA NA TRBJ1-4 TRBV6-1 CASSEISTRVGEKLFF TGTGCCAGCAGTGAGATCTCTACCAGGGTGGGGGAAAAACTGTTTTTT
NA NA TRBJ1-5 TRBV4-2 CASSQDQTGSGQPQHF TGTGCCAGCAGCCAAGACCAAACAGGGAGCGGTCAGCCCCAGCATTTT
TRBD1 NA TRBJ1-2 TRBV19 CASNSRGRGSYGYTF TGTGCCAGTAATAGCAGGGGGCGCGGTAGCTATGGCTACACCTTC
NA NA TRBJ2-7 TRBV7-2 CASSPDRSEQYF TGTGCCAGCAGCCCGGACCGTAGCGAGCAGTACTTC
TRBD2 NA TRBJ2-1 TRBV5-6 CASSYPLPASGRHEQFF TGTGCCAGCAGCTATCCACTCCCGGCTAGCGGGAGACATGAGCAGTTCTTC
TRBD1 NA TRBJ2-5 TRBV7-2 CASSSPDRGQETQYF TGTGCCAGCAGCTCCCCGGACAGGGGGCAAGAGACCCAGTACTTC
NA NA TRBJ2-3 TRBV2 CASSRGPGTDTQYF TGTGCCAGTTCCCGGGGCCCGGGAACAGATACGCAGTATTTT
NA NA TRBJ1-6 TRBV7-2 CASSLESSYNSPLHF TGTGCCAGCAGCTTAGAGAGCTCCTATAATTCACCCCTCCACTTT
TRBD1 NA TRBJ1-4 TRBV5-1 CASSQDRVFEKLFF TGCGCCAGCAGCCAGGACAGGGTCTTCGAAAAACTGTTTTTT
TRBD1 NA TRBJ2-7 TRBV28 CASRPGQGASYEQYF TGTGCCAGCAGGCCGGGACAGGGGGCATCTTACGAGCAGTACTTC
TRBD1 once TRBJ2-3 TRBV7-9 CASSRRGTGDTQYF TGTGCCAGCAGCCGGAGGGGGACAGGGGATACGCAGTATTTT
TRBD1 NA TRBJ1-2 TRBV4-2 CASSFGTVIRGYTF TGTGCCAGCAGCTTCGGGACAGTTATAAGAGGCTACACCTTC
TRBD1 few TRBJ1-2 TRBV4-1 CASSQGDRGNDGYTF TGCGCCAGCAGCCAAGGGGACAGGGGAAACGATGGCTACACCTTC
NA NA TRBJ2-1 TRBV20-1 CSAQARAEQFF TGCAGTGCCCAAGCGAGAGCTGAGCAGTTCTTC
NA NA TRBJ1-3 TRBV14 CASSRPSGNTIYF TGTGCCAGCAGCCGACCCTCTGGAAACACCATATATTTT
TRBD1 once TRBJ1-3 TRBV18 CASSLDRGLGNTIYF TGTGCCAGCTCACTCGACAGGGGTCTAGGAAACACCATATATTTT
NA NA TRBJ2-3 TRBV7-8 CASSLERGRDTQYF TGTGCCAGCAGCTTAGAAAGGGGCAGAGATACGCAGTATTTT
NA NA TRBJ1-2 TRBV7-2 CASSSPEHYGYTF TGTGCCAGCAGCTCCCCGGAGCACTATGGCTACACCTTC
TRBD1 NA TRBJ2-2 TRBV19 CASTWKPGQGIGELFF TGTGCCAGTACCTGGAAACCGGGACAGGGCATCGGGGAGCTGTTTTTT
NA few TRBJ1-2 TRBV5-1 CASSSGPQDIYGYTF TGCGCCAGCAGCTCGGGACCCCAGGACATTTATGGCTACACCTTC
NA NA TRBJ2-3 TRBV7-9 CASSPKGPDTQYF TGTGCCAGCAGCCCGAAGGGTCCAGATACGCAGTATTTT